The 29 T cell receptor beta chains below come from one sample, sequenced in a study of T cell responses to AZD1222 COVID-19 vaccine. Sequencing was performed with immunoSEQ multiplex PCR; in TCRdb, only in-frame clones are kept and a portion is missing. Of some 200,000 clones in the sample, over 80% were seen once. This sample comprised peripheral blood, obtained on day 0 of AZD1222 vaccination. These receptors were obtained from an adult in good health.

Only one count was recorded for this clone. CDR3 sequence reads: CASGREYNSPLHF. The CDR3 coding sequence is TGTGCCAGCGGCAGGGAATATAATTCACCCCTCCACTTT. J is TRBJ1-6 and V is TRBV6-4, with D tentatively TRBD1 (5 bases). The CDR3 extends over 13 amino acids. Trimming cost V 8 bases and J 4 bases, with 9 bases left between them. Germline V lookup: CDR1 MRHNA, CDR2 SNTAGT.

The chain joins TRBV7-8 to TRBJ2-7; TRBD1 aligns across 7 bases. Trimming removed 5 bases from V and 2 bases from J; junction bases left unmatched: 6. Germline-derived CDR1 and CDR2 are SGHVS and FQNEAQ. This CDR3 has 14 residues. In DNA, the CDR3 is TGTGCCAGCAGCCCGCGACAGGGAACCTACGAGCAGTACTTC. Translating it yields CASSPRQGTYEQYF.

This chain joins TRBV20-1 and TRBJ1-2; possibly TRBD1 for D (5 bases). V was clipped by 7 bases and J by 2 bases, with 8 bases between them. The germline V gene encodes CDR1 DFQATT and CDR2 SNEGSKA (reference sequence). CDR3 size: 11 residues. CDR3 residues: CSGGANYGYTF. DNA of the CDR3: TGCAGTGGAGGGGCCAACTATGGCTACACCTTC.

V is TRBV19 and J is TRBJ1-2, with 8 bases aligning to TRBD1. This CDR3 has 15 amino acids. The germline CDR1 and CDR2 sequences are LNHDA and SQIVND (reference sequence). Trimming cost V 5 bases and J 6 bases; bases outside gene matches: 11. The CDR3 reads CASSWGGRGRNGYTF. The CDR3 bases are TGTGCCAGTAGTTGGGGCGGCAGGGGGCGAAATGGCTACACCTTC.

The chain uses TRBV5-1 and TRBJ1-1; D might be TRBD1 (5 bases). In germline, CDR1 is SGHRS, CDR2 YFSETQ. The CDR3 is made up of 14 amino acids. The V gene lost 5 bases and the J gene lost 4 bases, with 15 bases spanning the gap. CDR3 region: CASRGGGASTEAFF. CDR3 DNA: TGCGCCAGCAGGGGGGGAGGGGCGAGCACTGAAGCTTTCTTT. The full variable domain, in which reference TRBV5-1 and TRBJ1-1 provide the parts outside the CDR3, is KAGVTQTPRYLIKTRGQQVTLSCSPISGHRSVSWYQQTPGQGLQFLFEYFSETQRNKGNFPGRFSGRQFSNSRSEMNVSTLELGDSALYLCASRGGGASTEAFFGQGTRLTVV.

As concerns this clone: This sample also contains other DNA sequences that code for the same CDR3. The chain uses TRBV12-3 or TRBV12-4 and TRBJ1-2; TRBD1 agrees at 8 bases. CDR3 size: 13 residues. V was pared by 5 bases and J by 8 bases, with 7 bases of the junction left unmatched. CDR3 residues: CASSPGTGYGYTF. The CDR3 DNA follows: TGTGCCAGCAGTCCTGGGACAGGATACGGCTACACCTTC.

The chain carries TRBV10-3 and TRBJ1-5; TRBD1 aligns across 7 bases. The CDR3 is 14 amino acids. Germline CDR1 ENHRY, CDR2 SYGVKD. With 10 bases clipped from V and 2 bases from J, the junction kept 8 bases outside the gene matches. CDR3 amino acids: CATRQGTGNQPQHF. As DNA, the CDR3 is TGTGCCACACGACAGGGCACGGGCAATCAGCCCCAGCATTTT.

The gene calls are TRBV10-1 and TRBJ1-2; tentatively, D is TRBD1 (5 bases). The V gene lost 6 bases and the J gene lost 5 bases, with 19 bases spanning the gap. The V gene's germline CDR1 is WNHNN and CDR2 SYGVQD (reference sequence). This CDR3 comprises 15 residues. CDR3 residues: CASRDQRRVAYGYTF. CDR3 bases: TGCGCCAGCAGAGATCAGCGCAGGGTTGCGTATGGCTACACCTTC.

This sequence joins TRBV6-2 or TRBV6-3 and TRBJ1-5, with 7 bases lining up with TRBD1. Trimming at V came to 4 bases and at J to 7 bases, leaving 13 bases not matched to a gene. CDR1 is MNHEY and CDR2 is SVGEGT in the germline V gene. This CDR3 has 16 amino acids. CDR3: CASSFSTGLPGQPQHF. CDR3 nucleotides: TGTGCCAGCAGTTTTTCGACAGGGTTACCCGGACAGCCCCAGCATTTT.

The rearrangement joins TRBV29-1 to TRBJ1-5; perhaps TRBD1 as D (5 bases). Germline V gene sequence: CDR1 SQVTM, CDR2 ANQGSEA. The CDR3 is made up of 13 amino acids. V lost 4 bases to trimming and J lost 7 bases, with 14 bases between them. The CDR3 loop reads CSVAQGLGQPQHF. The CDR3 DNA follows: TGCAGCGTTGCCCAGGGTCTAGGGCAGCCCCAGCATTTT.

The CDR3: CASSLSTDTQYF. DNA of the CDR3: TGTGCCAGCAGCCTAAGCACAGATACGCAGTATTTT. The chain employs TRBV5-4 and TRBJ2-3; D ambiguous. V was trimmed by 4 bases and J by 0 bases, leaving 3 bases between them. This CDR3 comprises 12 residues. The V gene's germline CDR1 is SGHNT and CDR2 YYREEE (reference sequence).

A remark on this clone: Other DNA sequences in this sample translate to the same CDR3. This chain uses TRBV19 with TRBJ1-2, with 10 bases fitting TRBD1. Trimming removed 4 bases from V and 6 bases from J; junction bases left unmatched: 2. CDR1 is LNHDA and CDR2 is SQIVND in the germline V gene (reference sequence). This CDR3 is built from 13 residues. The CDR3: CASSTTGGDGYTF. The CDR3 nucleotides read TGTGCCAGTAGTACGACAGGGGGCGATGGCTACACCTTC. The full variable domain, in which reference TRBV19 and TRBJ1-2 provide the parts outside the CDR3, is DGGITQSPKYLFRKEGQNVTLSCEQNLNHDAMYWYRQDPGQGLRLIYYSQIVNDFQKGDIAEGYSVSREKKESFPLTVTSAQKNPTAFYLCASSTTGGDGYTFGSGTRLTVV.

This clone was seen a single time. V usage is TRBV9 and J usage is TRBJ2-5; TRBD2 aligns across 9 bases. In germline, CDR1 is SGDLS, CDR2 YYNGEE. This CDR3 has 16 residues. Trimming took 3 bases from V and 5 from J; bases not matched to a gene: 11. The CDR3 DNA is TGTGCCAGCAGCGCCCGGAGGCTAGCGGGATCCGAGACCCAGTACTTC. Translated: CASSARRLAGSETQYF.

V is TRBV7-9 and J is TRBJ2-2; 8 bases map to TRBD2. V dropped 7 bases and J dropped 7; count of bases not matched to a gene: 14. Germline CDR1 is SEHNR and CDR2 is FQNEAQ (reference sequence). The CDR3 length is 16 residues. CDR3 amino acids: CASTGGKVSGIGELFF. The CDR3 DNA is TGTGCCAGCACCGGGGGGAAGGTTAGCGGGATCGGGGAGCTGTTTTTT.

This clone was observed many times. At one end the junction does not follow the germline gene, possibly because of a read error. The chain joins TRBV5-8 to TRBJ2-2; weak D call: TRBD1 (6 bases). This CDR3 comprises 14 residues. CDR1 is SGHTS, CDR2 YDEGEE, per germline. The CDR3 DNA follows: TGTGCCAGCAGCTTGAGGGGGAACGCCGGGGAGCTGTTTTTT. Protein sequence: CASSLRGNAGELFF.

The V call is TRBV9, the J call TRBJ2-1; D is uncertain. This CDR3 spans 14 amino acids. V lost 0 bases, J lost 6 bases, and 10 bases lay in between. Germline V gene lookup returns CDR1 SGDLS and CDR2 YYNGEE. The CDR3 DNA reads TGTGCCAGCAGCGTAGGAGGTCGGCTCAATGAGCAGTTCTTC. Residues: CASSVGGRLNEQFF.

This chain connects TRBV12-3 or TRBV12-4 to TRBJ1-5; D gene ambiguous. The CDR3 is 13 amino acids. Trimming removed 5 bases from V and 7 bases from J, with 12 bases in between. In nucleotides, the CDR3 is TGTGCCAGCAGTCCCGGCCGGGGACAGCCCCAGCATTTT. Its protein product is CASSPGRGQPQHF.

As to this clone: This CDR3 is also generated by other DNA sequences in the sample. The CDR3 is CASSLVSTEAFF. CDR3 sequence (DNA): TGTGCCAGCAGCTTAGTGAGCACTGAAGCTTTCTTT. The chain has TRBV7-8 and TRBJ1-1, with unresolved D. Germline loops: CDR1 SGHVS, CDR2 FQNEAQ. CDR3 size: 12 residues. V was cut by 1 base and J by 4 bases, with 4 bases left in between.

The CDR3 loop reads CASSLAGSHEQFF. The CDR3 DNA reads as TGTGCCAGCAGTTTAGCGGGCTCGCATGAGCAGTTCTTC. The V gene is TRBV12-3 or TRBV12-4, the J gene TRBJ2-1, with D uncertain. The CDR3 is 13 amino acids. V shed 0 bases and J shed 8 bases, with 8 bases lying between them.

The chain uses TRBV30 and TRBJ1-2; the match to TRBD1 covers 9 bases. J gave up 4 bases and V 2 bases, and 11 bases lay outside the gene matches. CDR1 is GTSNPN, CDR2 SVGIG, per germline (reference sequence). The CDR3 consists of 16 residues. The CDR3 protein is CAWSTGQGGLGYGYTF. The CDR3 DNA is TGTGCCTGGAGTACGGGACAGGGCGGGCTAGGCTATGGCTACACCTTC.

The V and J genes are TRBV15 and TRBJ2-2; D is ambiguous. CDR3 length: 14 residues. In germline, CDR1 is LNHNV, CDR2 YYDKDF (reference sequence). Trimming left V 7 bases short and J 0 bases short, with 9 bases between. The chain's CDR3 is CATMIAANTGELFF. For the CDR3, the DNA is TGTGCCACCATGATCGCTGCGAACACCGGGGAGCTGTTTTTT. Supplemented by reference TRBV15 and TRBJ2-2, the full variable domain reads DAMVIQNPRYQVTQFGKPVTLSCSQTLNHNVMYWYQQKSSQAPKLLFHYYDKDFNNEADTPDNFQSRRPNTSFCFLDIRSPGLGDTAMYLCATMIAANTGELFFGEGSRLTVL.

The V gene is TRBV9, the J gene TRBJ1-4, with D possibly being TRBD1 (6 bases). Trimming left V 4 bases short and J 8 bases short, with 18 bases between. This CDR3 has 15 amino acids. Germline CDR1 and CDR2: SGDLS and YYNGEE. DNA of the CDR3: TGTGCCAGCAGCCCAAACGACAGGAGTAAGGAAAAACTGTTTTTT. This encodes CASSPNDRSKEKLFF. Variable domain in full (rest from reference TRBV9 and TRBJ1-4): DSGVTQTPKHLITATGQRVTLRCSPRSGDLSVYWYQQSLDQGLQFLIQYYNGEERAKGNILERFSAQQFPDLHSELNLSSLELGDSALYFCASSPNDRSKEKLFFGSGTQLSVL.

This clone appeared a few times. The V and J genes are TRBV11-2 and TRBJ2-1; 7 positions agree with TRBD1. Unmatched junction bases numbered 12, after V lost 6 bases and J lost 10 bases. This CDR3 spans 14 amino acids. In germline, CDR1 is SGHAT, CDR2 FQNNGV. CDR3 in DNA: TGTGCCAGCAGACCCCGGACAGGCCCTCCGGAGCAGTTCTTC. This sequence encodes CASRPRTGPPEQFF. Looking up the rest from reference TRBV11-2 and TRBJ2-1 gives the full variable domain: EAGVAQSPRYKIIEKRQSVAFWCNPISGHATLYWYQQILGQGPKLLIQFQNNGVVDDSQLPKDRFSAERLKGVDSTLKIQPAKLEDSAVYLCASRPRTGPPEQFFGPGTRLTVL.

The chain recombines TRBV4-1 with TRBJ1-4; TRBD1 matches 7 bases. Germline CDR1 is MGHRA and CDR2 is YSYEKL. With 3 bases clipped from V and 2 bases from J, the junction kept 3 bases outside the gene matches. The CDR3 is 15 amino acids. In DNA, the CDR3 is TGCGCCAGCAGCCATCCGGGACAGACTAATGAAAAACTGTTTTTT. Translating gives CASSHPGQTNEKLFF.

The chain combines TRBV12-3 or TRBV12-4 with TRBJ2-1, with D perhaps matching TRBD1 (6 bases). Trimming took 3 bases from V and 10 from J, leaving 13 bases between them. This CDR3 has 13 residues. CDR3 in DNA: TGTGCCAGCAGTTTCCAGGGGCCTGGAGAGCAGTTCTTC. It encodes CASSFQGPGEQFF.

The table lists this clone with a count of one. J is TRBJ1-3 and V is TRBV28; D remains ambiguous. V lost 4 bases to trimming and J lost 2 bases, with 15 bases between them. This CDR3 comprises 16 residues. Germline V gene sequence: CDR1 MDHEN, CDR2 SYDVKM. The CDR3 DNA is TGTGCCAGCAGTTCCCTCGGAGGTCCTACTGGAAACACCATATATTTT. It specifies CASSSLGGPTGNTIYF.

V and J are TRBV7-2 and TRBJ2-7; unclear D gene. CDR1 and CDR2 (germline): SGHTA, FQGNSA. Trimming took 3 bases from V and 1 from J, leaving 16 bases between them. The CDR3 loop spans 16 amino acids. For the CDR3, the DNA is TGTGCCAGCAGCTTCCCCGGACGGTATCCATCCTACGAGCAGTACTTC. Its protein product is CASSFPGRYPSYEQYF.

The rearrangement uses TRBV28 and TRBJ1-2; TRBD1 is a possible D gene (5 bases). This CDR3 is built from 13 residues. Germline values: CDR1 MDHEN, CDR2 SYDVKM. The germline V and J ends were trimmed by 2 bases and 8 bases, with 12 bases remaining between them. CDR3 nucleotides: TGTGCCAGCAGTTTAGCCAGGGTTCACGGCTACACCTTC. It translates to CASSLARVHGYTF.

The chain links TRBV19 to TRBJ1-1; the D is unclear. Germline lookup yields CDR1 LNHDA and CDR2 SQIVND (reference sequence). The CDR3 is 14 residues long. Trimming removed 3 bases from V and 1 base from J, with 9 bases in between. CDR3 residues: CASSIYDWNTEAFF. The CDR3 DNA is TGTGCCAGTAGTATCTACGACTGGAACACTGAAGCTTTCTTT.